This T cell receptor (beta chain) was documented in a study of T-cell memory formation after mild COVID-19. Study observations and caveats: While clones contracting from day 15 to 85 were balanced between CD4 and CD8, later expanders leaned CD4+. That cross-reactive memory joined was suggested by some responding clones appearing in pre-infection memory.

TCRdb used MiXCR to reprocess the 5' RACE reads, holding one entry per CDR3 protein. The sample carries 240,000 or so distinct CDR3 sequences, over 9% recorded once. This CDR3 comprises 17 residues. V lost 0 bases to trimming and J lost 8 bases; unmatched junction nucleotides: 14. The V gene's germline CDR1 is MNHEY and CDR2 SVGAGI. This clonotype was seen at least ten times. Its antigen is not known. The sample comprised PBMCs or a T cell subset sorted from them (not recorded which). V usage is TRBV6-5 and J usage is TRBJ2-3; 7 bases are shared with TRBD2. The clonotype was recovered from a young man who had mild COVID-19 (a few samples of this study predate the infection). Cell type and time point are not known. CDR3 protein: CASSYSGGGGRSLTQYF. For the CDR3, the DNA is TGTGCCAGCAGTTACTCGGGGGGGGGAGGTCGGTCGCTTACGCAGTATTTT.